Many counts were recorded for the clone carrying this TCR beta chain. Antigen specificity is unknown. This beta chain represents an off-target read in a library built for alpha chains; its size is of limited meaning. MiXCR, run by TCRdb on the 5' RACE reads, gives a single entry per CDR3 protein. This sample yields 4,000 to 5,000 distinct CDR3 sequences, of which about an eighth are seen a single time; around 26% belongs to the top ten. The source of the sample is a study of spatial heterogeneity in lung cancer. About the research overall: Among detected sequences, beta-chain ones consistently exceeded alpha-chain ones in number. Mean representation of each unique TCR and UMI combination in the raw reads exceeded 8.5 occurrences. Findings and limits, study-wide: Tumor mutation count correlated with how many alpha and beta TCRs expanded intratumorally.

As for time point: sample taken at primary tumor resection. Sequencing of whole RNA from tumor, nontumor lung or frozen PBMC involved no sorting. The CDR3 is 15 amino acids. Trimming shortened V by 6 bases and J by 0 bases, and 15 bases separated the two germline ends. The germline V gene encodes CDR1 SQVTM and CDR2 ANQGSEA. The TCR sequence derives from a male donor with early-stage non-small cell lung cancer. The chain employs TRBV29-1 and TRBJ2-1; weak D call: TRBD1 (5 bases). Sequencing used lung tumor tissue, obtained at surgery. The CDR3 loop reads CSVVDQGSSYNEQFF. CDR3 DNA sequence: TGCAGCGTAGTTGATCAGGGCAGCTCCTACAATGAGCAGTTCTTC.